This TCR beta chain was recovered during a study of pediatric ulcerative colitis. Study at large: Disease was pancolitis in fewer than ten and left-sided in two, histology-confirmed.

Germline CDR1 is SGHDN and CDR2 is FVKESK. This CDR3 is 15 amino acids long. The V gene end was trimmed by 0 bases and the J gene end by 9 bases; junction bases not matched to a gene: 7. In regard to this clone: What it recognizes is unknown.

Whole-study results and caveats: Rectal repertoires separated controls, mild-moderate and acute severe colitis. All ulcerative colitis patients, but no controls, carried two rectal clonotypes.

Rectal tissue came from one to two pinch biopsies taken at colonoscopy. No immunosuppressive drugs were given to ulcerative colitis patients before diagnostic colonoscopy. The assay was immunoSEQ multiplex PCR, and TCRdb's table has in-frame clones only and misses some. Of some 25,000 clones in the sample, about 67% are singletons; the top ten hold roughly 7.6%. V usage is TRBV14 and J usage is TRBJ2-7, with TRBD2 matching 11 bases. This receptor was obtained from a boy aged 10-17 years with severe ulcerative colitis. Sequencing was done on a sample of gut tissue. DNA of the CDR3: TGTGCCAGCAGCCAAGATACTAGCGGGAGAGGTGGGCAGTACTTC. This gives the protein CASSQDTSGRGGQYF.